One sample yielded the 15 T cell receptor beta chains listed below, sequenced in a study of molecular identifiers for immune sequencing clone quantification. TCRdb fed the PCR reads into MiXCR, producing one record per CDR3 protein. Among 97,000 or so distinct CDR3 sequences listed, about 24% were seen once. The specimen sequenced was naive CD8+ T cells from blood, with Jurkat cell RNA spiked in. The subset: FACS-sorted CD8+CD4-CCR7+CD45RA+ naive T cells. Source of these receptors: a human donor in good health. Some libraries in this study had Jurkat cell RNA spiked in.

This clonotype was counted ten times or more. This CDR3 reads CASTPSEGAGGYETQYF. The CDR3 nucleotides read TGTGCCAGCACTCCTTCGGAGGGGGCAGGGGGCTATGAGACCCAGTACTTC. The chain uses TRBV28 and TRBJ2-5, with TRBD1 matching 8 bases. J lost 5 bases, V lost 7 bases, and 18 bases had no gene match. Germline V gives CDR1 MDHEN, CDR2 SYDVKM. The CDR3 consists of 17 residues.

This clonotype was seen repeatedly, ten times or more. A read error may produce the germline difference seen at one junction end. V usage is TRBV9 and J usage is TRBJ1-1, with 9 bases identical to TRBD1. The CDR3 consists of 14 residues. The germline gives CDR1 SGDLS, CDR2 YYNGEE. The CDR3 loop reads CASSVGQGNTEAFF. CDR3 sequence (DNA): TGCGCCAGCAGCGTGGGACAGGGTAACACTGAAGCTTTCTTT.

This clonotype was picked up a small number of times. The V gene is TRBV7-9, the J gene TRBJ1-1; 7 bases line up with TRBD1. The germline V gene encodes CDR1 SEHNR and CDR2 FQNEAQ (reference sequence). Germline trimming cut 3 bases from V and 0 bases from J; bases unmatched to any gene: 4. There are 15 residues in the CDR3. The CDR3 nucleotides are TGTGCCAGCAGCTTCTTACAGGGGATGAACACTGAAGCTTTCTTT. Amino acid sequence: CASSFLQGMNTEAFF.

A few counts support this clonotype. This chain uses TRBV27 with TRBJ2-1, with TRBD1 matching 9 bases. J gave up 8 bases and V 3 bases, and 8 bases lay outside the gene matches. Germline V gives CDR1 MNHEY, CDR2 SMNVEV (reference sequence). The CDR3 covers 15 residues. The DNA for the CDR3 is TGTGCCAGCAGTTTGTTAGGGACAGGGAATTATGAGCAGTTCTTC. Translation: CASSLLGTGNYEQFF.

In its sample, this clonotype was seen many times. This chain connects TRBV28 to TRBJ2-5; D gene unclear. The CDR3 contains 11 residues. V dropped 5 bases and J dropped 5 bases, with 6 bases sitting between them. The germline CDR1 and CDR2 sequences are MDHEN and SYDVKM. The CDR3 DNA reads TGTGCCAGCAGTCCGGCGGAGACCCAGTACTTC. Translation gives CASSPAETQYF. Full variable domain (outside the CDR3, taken from reference TRBV28 and TRBJ2-5): DVKVTQSSRYLVKRTGEKVFLECVQDMDHENMFWYRQDPGLGLRLIYFSYDVKMKEKGDIPEGYSVSREKKERFSLILESASTNQTSMYLCASSPAETQYFGPGTRLLVL.

This clonotype appeared a few times. The V gene is TRBV7-9, the J gene TRBJ2-1, with TRBD2 matching 13 bases. This CDR3 region has 15 residues. The germline gives CDR1 SEHNR, CDR2 FQNEAQ (reference sequence). V gave up 5 bases and J gave up 8 bases; unmatched junction bases: 6. The CDR3 loop reads CASSQLAGGVDEQFF. The CDR3 nucleotides read TGTGCCAGCAGCCAACTAGCGGGAGGGGTGGATGAGCAGTTCTTC.

This clonotype was counted many times. The chain couples TRBV7-9 to TRBJ2-2; D possibly corresponds to TRBD1 (6 bases). CDR1 is SEHNR, CDR2 FQNEAQ, per germline (reference sequence). Trimming removed 2 bases at V and 5 bases at J, with 12 bases between. The CDR3 totals 15 residues. This CDR3 is CASSLSGQMTGELFF. Here the CDR3 DNA reads TGTGCCAGCAGCTTATCCGGACAGATGACCGGGGAGCTGTTTTTT.

This clonotype was found many times. The chain has TRBV5-5 and TRBJ2-7; D is possibly TRBD1 (5 bases). Trimming pared 1 base from V and 0 bases from J, leaving 14 bases between. Germline CDR1 reads SGHKS; CDR2 reads YYEKEE (reference sequence). CDR3 length: 16 residues. The CDR3 bases are TGTGCCAGCAGCTTGAGAGGTCCGCAGGGCTCCTACGAGCAGTACTTC. The encoded protein is CASSLRGPQGSYEQYF.

Regarding this clonotype: This may arise from a read error, as a much more abundant clone is one base away. This chain uses TRBV4-1 with TRBJ2-7; D is possibly TRBD2 (6 bases). Germline assignment: CDR1 MGHRA and CDR2 YSYEKL. Trimming took off 0 bases at V and 2 bases at J, with 14 bases between the two ends. There are 16 residues in the CDR3. The DNA for the CDR3 is TGCGCCAGCAGCCAAGAAGGAGGGACTCCGGCCTACGAGCAGTACTTC. Translated: CASSQEGGTPAYEQYF.

With regard to this clonotype: It may be a read error: a sequence one base away is much more abundant. The chain is built from TRBV13 and TRBJ1-2, with a tentative D call TRBD1 (6 bases). CDR1 is PRHDT and CDR2 is FYEKMQ in the germline V gene (reference sequence). The CDR3 is 16 residues long. In DNA, the CDR3 is TGTGCCAGCAGCCACCGACAGGCAGAATTACACTATGGCTACTCCTTC. It codes for CASSHRQAELHYGYSF.

This chain uses TRBV18 with TRBJ2-1; the match to TRBD2 covers 7 bases. Per the germline V gene, CDR1 is KGHSH and CDR2 is LQKENI. CDR3 length: 15 amino acids. Trimming at V came to 4 bases and at J to 0 bases, leaving 3 bases not matched to a gene. CDR3 residues: CASSHGGSSYNEQFF. For the CDR3, the DNA is TGTGCCAGCTCACATGGCGGGAGCTCCTACAATGAGCAGTTCTTC.

This clonotype was recorded only once. The chain employs TRBV6-2 or TRBV6-3 and TRBJ2-7; 8 bases fit TRBD1. Trimming took 8 bases from V and 2 from J; bases not matched to a gene: 11. Germline CDR1 and CDR2: MNHEY and SVGEGT. This CDR3 is 15 amino acids long. CDR3 in DNA: TGTGCCAGCCTCATACAGACAGGGGCCGCCTACGAGCAGTACTTC. Residues: CASLIQTGAAYEQYF.

Worth noting for this clonotype: It may be a read error: a sequence one base away is much more abundant. Because it lacks the conserved phenylalanine or tryptophan at the end, this CDR3 is likely a read error. The chain recombines TRBV4-3 with TRBJ2-1; D not resolved. Deletions cut 0 bases from V and 10 bases from J, with 19 bases between. This CDR3 has 16 amino acids. The germline V gene has CDR1 LGHNA and CDR2 YSLEER. The CDR3 sequence is CASSQDRIGGTREQFL. The CDR3 nucleotides read TGCGCCAGCAGCCAAGATCGTATTGGCGGCACGAGAGAGCAGTTCCTC.

This clonotype has more than one count but fewer than ten. This chain joins TRBV27 and TRBJ1-2; D perhaps matches TRBD1 (5 bases). CDR3 length: 13 residues. CDR1 and CDR2 (germline): MNHEY, SMNVEV (reference sequence). V lost 3 bases, J lost 7 bases, and 12 bases lay in between. The CDR3 sequence is CASSFQGGSGYTF. The CDR3 DNA reads as TGTGCCAGCAGTTTTCAGGGTGGTTCTGGCTACACCTTC.

This clonotype was found a few times. A read error may account for a junction end that differs from germline. The V call is TRBV9, the J call TRBJ2-3; 10 nucleotides match TRBD1. The CDR3 runs to 19 residues. Germline assignment: CDR1 SGDLS and CDR2 YYNGEE. In DNA form, the CDR3 reads TGTGCCCGCAGCCCTCTCCCGGGACAGGGGACTTCTAGCACAGATACGCAGTATTTT. Translating gives CARSPLPGQGTSSTDTQYF.